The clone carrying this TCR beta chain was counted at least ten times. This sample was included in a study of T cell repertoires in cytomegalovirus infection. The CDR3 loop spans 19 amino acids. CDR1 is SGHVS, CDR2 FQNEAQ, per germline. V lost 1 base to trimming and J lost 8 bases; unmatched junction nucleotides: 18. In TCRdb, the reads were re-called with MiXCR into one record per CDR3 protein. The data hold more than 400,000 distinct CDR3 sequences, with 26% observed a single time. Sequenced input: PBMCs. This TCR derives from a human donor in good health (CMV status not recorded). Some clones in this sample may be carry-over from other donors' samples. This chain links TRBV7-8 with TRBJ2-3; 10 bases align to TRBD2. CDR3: CASSLELDLAGVSGGTQYF. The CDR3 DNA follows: TGTGCCAGCAGCTTAGAACTTGATCTAGCGGGAGTTTCTGGTGGTACGCAGTATTTT.